What follows are 30 T cell receptor beta chains derived from one specimen sequenced in a study of shared clonotypes between healthy human individuals. The table came from immunoSEQ multiplex PCR; TCRdb's copy has only in-frame clones and leaves some out. This repertoire shows roughly 2.2 million clones, over 85% found once; its top ten account for 0.39%. What was sequenced was naive CD4+ T cells from PBMCs. Indicated subset: CD45RA+ positively selected. Receptor source: a man between 18 and 35 years old in good health. Some clones in this sample may be carry-over from other donors' samples.

CDR3 sequence reads: CAISRESPSSGNTIYF. In DNA, the CDR3 is TGTGCCATATCACGGGAGAGCCCGAGCTCTGGAAACACCATATATTTT. The chain uses TRBV10-3 and TRBJ1-3; D is ambiguous. The germline gives CDR1 ENHRY, CDR2 SYGVKD. The CDR3 runs to 16 residues. Trimming left V 9 bases short and J 0 bases short, with 18 bases between.

The chain combines TRBV10-3 with TRBJ1-1, with 12 nucleotides matching TRBD1. CDR1 is ENHRY and CDR2 is SYGVKD in the germline V gene. V lost 4 bases and J lost 7; bases outside the gene matches: 7. The CDR3 is made up of 15 amino acids. The CDR3 here is CAISGRDRGRSEAFF. CDR3 nucleotide sequence: TGTGCCATCAGTGGGCGGGACAGGGGGCGGAGTGAAGCTTTCTTT.

This clone was counted once. The chain combines TRBV28 with TRBJ2-5; 8 bases line up with TRBD2. The V gene end was trimmed by 2 bases and the J gene end by 6 bases; junction bases not matched to a gene: 8. This CDR3 is built from 15 residues. Germline V gene sequence: CDR1 MDHEN, CDR2 SYDVKM. The CDR3 loop is CASSLAGLGRKTQYF. The CDR3, as DNA: TGTGCCAGCAGTTTAGCGGGACTAGGGAGAAAGACCCAGTACTTC.

This clone was counted a single time. V gene TRBV6-5 combines with J gene TRBJ2-5; 7 positions agree with TRBD1. After removal of 4 bases from V and 1 base from J, the junction contained 9 bases not matched to a gene. The germline V gene encodes CDR1 MNHEY and CDR2 SVGAGI. This CDR3 has 16 residues. Written as DNA, the CDR3 is TGTGCCAGCAGTTCCCTGAGAGCAGGGGGCCAAGAGACCCAGTACTTC. Translation gives CASSSLRAGGQETQYF.

The chain employs TRBV28 and TRBJ2-3; D is perhaps TRBD2 (6 bases). The ends were cut back, 5 bases at V and 1 base at J, with 16 bases in the middle. Germline CDR1 reads MDHEN; CDR2 reads SYDVKM. This CDR3 has 16 amino acids. The CDR3 DNA reads TGTGCCAGCAGTCCCCCCCCGGGACTGGGCACAGATACGCAGTATTTT. It yields the protein CASSPPPGLGTDTQYF.

CDR3 region: CASSLGTSGGEQYF. CDR3 nucleotide sequence: TGCGCCAGCAGCTTGGGGACTAGCGGGGGCGAGCAGTACTTC. The rearrangement links TRBV5-1 to TRBJ2-7; TRBD2 agrees at 13 bases. The CDR3 consists of 14 residues. Germline V gives CDR1 SGHRS, CDR2 YFSETQ. V gave up 0 bases and J gave up 6 bases; unmatched junction bases: 0.

This clone was recorded once. CDR3 coding DNA: TGTGCCAGCAGCTTGGACGAGACAGAATACAATGAGCAGTTCTTC. This gives the protein CASSLDETEYNEQFF. The chain has TRBV11-2 and TRBJ2-1, with D tentatively TRBD1 (5 bases). V gave up 3 bases and J gave up 4 bases, with 13 bases separating them. Germline loops: CDR1 SGHAT, CDR2 FQNNGV. The CDR3 length is 15 residues.

The V call is TRBV6-4, the J call TRBJ2-2; TRBD1 is a possible D gene (6 bases). Germline V CDR1 and CDR2: MRHNA, SNTAGT. This CDR3 contains 16 residues. The V end was cut by 4 bases, the J end by 0 bases, with 12 bases between. The CDR3: CASSVEGVTNTGELFF. The CDR3 DNA reads as TGTGCCAGCAGTGTAGAGGGGGTCACGAACACCGGGGAGCTGTTTTTT.

The chain couples TRBV5-4 to TRBJ2-2, with TRBD2 identical over 9 bases. Trimming took 5 bases from V and 5 from J; bases not matched to a gene: 13. Per the germline V gene, CDR1 is SGHNT and CDR2 is YYREEE (reference sequence). This CDR3 is built from 17 residues. CDR3 protein: CASSSTGLARLTGELFF. CDR3 bases: TGTGCCAGCAGTTCGACGGGACTAGCAAGGCTTACCGGGGAGCTGTTTTTT.

To note about this clone: This same CDR3 is encoded by further DNA sequences in the sample. The chain recombines TRBV5-1 with TRBJ1-1, with D unclear. Per germline, CDR1 SGHRS and CDR2 YFSETQ. CDR3 length: 14 residues. V was clipped by 0 bases and J by 0 bases, with 6 bases between them. CDR3 coding DNA: TGCGCCAGCAGCTTGGAGCAGGTGAACACTGAAGCTTTCTTT. Translating it yields CASSLEQVNTEAFF.

V and J are TRBV7-7 and TRBJ2-1; the D gene is possibly TRBD1 (6 bases). The CDR3 contains 14 residues. Deletions cut 1 base from V and 5 bases from J, with 9 bases between. CDR1 is SSHAT, CDR2 FNYEAQ, per germline (reference sequence). The CDR3 protein is CASSLVAGDNEQFF. CDR3 bases: TGTGCCAGCAGCTTAGTCGCAGGGGACAATGAGCAGTTCTTC.

This chain joins TRBV5-1 and TRBJ2-1; TRBD2 is a possible D gene (5 bases). V lost 4 bases, J lost 0 bases, and 11 bases lay in between. CDR3 length equals 15 residues. Germline CDR1 and CDR2: SGHRS and YFSETQ. CDR3 sequence: CASSPNGDSYNEQFF. The CDR3, as DNA: TGCGCCAGCAGCCCCAACGGGGACTCCTACAATGAGCAGTTCTTC.

Points on this clone: The same CDR3 is also encoded by other DNA sequences in this sample. The rearrangement links TRBV7-3 to TRBJ2-7, with D possibly TRBD1 on 6 matching bases. This CDR3 contains 14 residues. CDR1 is SGHTA and CDR2 is FQGTGA in the germline V gene. Trimming pared 3 bases from V and 2 bases from J, leaving 11 bases between. CDR3 amino acids: CASSLGTPPYEQYF. CDR3 nucleotide sequence: TGTGCCAGCAGCTTGGGGACACCTCCCTACGAGCAGTACTTC. Supplemented by reference TRBV7-3 and TRBJ2-7, the full variable domain reads GAGVSQTPSNKVTEKGKYVELRCDPISGHTALYWYRQSLGQGPEFLIYFQGTGAADDSGLPNDRFFAVRPEGSVSTLKIQRTERGDSAVYLCASSLGTPPYEQYFGPGTRLTVT.

This clone showed up just a few times. This rearrangement joins TRBV4-1 to TRBJ1-5, with 8 bases lining up with TRBD1. Losses at the gene ends were 3 bases for V and 6 bases for J; bases not matched to a gene: 10. This CDR3 comprises 16 residues. Germline CDR1 is MGHRA and CDR2 is YSYEKL. The CDR3 loop is CASSHQDRGYVQPQHF. In DNA, the CDR3 is TGCGCCAGCAGCCATCAAGACAGGGGTTATGTTCAGCCCCAGCATTTT.

This chain's CDR3 is CAIRQGAAGNTIYF. The DNA for the CDR3 is TGTGCCATCAGACAGGGGGCCGCTGGAAACACCATATATTTT. V is TRBV10-3 and J is TRBJ1-3; 9 nucleotides line up with TRBD1. Losses at the gene ends were 6 bases for V and 2 bases for J; bases not matched to a gene: 2. CDR3 length: 14 residues. Germline CDR1 and CDR2: ENHRY and SYGVKD.

The chain recombines TRBV15 with TRBJ2-7, with D hard to call. The V end lost 1 base, the J end lost 7 bases, and 11 bases lay between the germline ends. This CDR3 region has 13 residues. Per germline, CDR1 LNHNV and CDR2 YYDKDF (reference sequence). This CDR3 is CATSRGVAREQYF. CDR3 DNA sequence: TGTGCCACCAGCAGAGGGGTGGCCCGGGAGCAGTACTTC.

The V gene is TRBV7-6, the J gene TRBJ2-3; weak D call: TRBD2 (6 bases). Germline assignment: CDR1 SGHVS and CDR2 FNYEAQ. This CDR3 is built from 15 residues. V shed 2 bases and J shed 7 bases, with 16 bases lying between them. CDR3 coding DNA: TGTGCCAGCAGCTTAAGTGGTCCGGGAGCAAATACGCAGTATTTT. Translated: CASSLSGPGANTQYF.

To note about this clone: The sample carries other DNA sequences with the same CDR3. This sequence joins TRBV19 and TRBJ2-1; possible D gene TRBD1, 6 bases. This CDR3 spans 13 amino acids. Germline CDR1 and CDR2: LNHDA and SQIVND (reference sequence). Trimming took off 3 bases at V and 7 bases at J, with 10 bases between the two ends. The CDR3 spells CASSIGQRNEQFF. The CDR3 nucleotides are TGTGCCAGTAGTATCGGACAGCGTAATGAGCAGTTCTTC.

The V and J genes are TRBV30 and TRBJ2-7; 7 bases are a match to TRBD2. V lost 4 bases, J lost 0 bases, and 9 bases stayed unmatched. The CDR3 is made up of 15 amino acids. CDR1 is GTSNPN and CDR2 is SVGIG in the germline V gene (reference sequence). The CDR3 DNA reads as TGTGCCTGGACCCGATGGGGGACTAACTCCTACGAGCAGTACTTC. Its protein product is CAWTRWGTNSYEQYF.

The V call is TRBV6-5, the J call TRBJ1-2; 7 bases align to TRBD1. Germline V gene lookup returns CDR1 MNHEY and CDR2 SVGAGI. V lost 5 bases to trimming and J lost 8 bases; unmatched junction nucleotides: 14. The CDR3 length is 15 residues. The CDR3 here is CASSLTGANIWGYTF. The CDR3, as DNA: TGTGCCAGCAGTCTTACAGGGGCGAACATCTGGGGCTACACCTTC.

The rearrangement links TRBV5-1 to TRBJ2-5; 9 positions agree with TRBD1. Per the germline V gene, CDR1 is SGHRS and CDR2 is YFSETQ. This CDR3 spans 15 amino acids. V was pared by 2 bases and J by 4 bases, with 6 bases of the junction left unmatched. CDR3 residues: CASSFQDRGGETQYF. For the CDR3, the DNA is TGCGCCAGCAGCTTTCAGGACAGGGGAGGAGAGACCCAGTACTTC.

V usage is TRBV6-6 and J usage is TRBJ2-7; TRBD1 matches 11 bases. The CDR3 runs 13 residues. From germline, CDR1 is MNHNY and CDR2 SVGAGI (reference sequence). J gave up 7 bases and V 6 bases, and 5 bases lay outside the gene matches. CDR3: CASRRTGGREQYF. In DNA, the CDR3 is TGTGCCAGCAGGAGGACAGGGGGCAGGGAGCAGTACTTC.

The J gene is TRBJ2-1, the V gene TRBV5-1, with 9 positions matching TRBD2. The ends lost 4 bases at V and 6 bases at J; junction bases unmatched: 5. There are 14 residues in the CDR3. CDR1 SGHRS and CDR2 YFSETQ come from the germline V gene. This CDR3 reads CASSRLADPNEQFF. CDR3 DNA sequence: TGCGCCAGCAGCCGACTAGCGGACCCCAATGAGCAGTTCTTC.

The V gene is TRBV4-1, the J gene TRBJ1-5; D gene ambiguous. The CDR3 is 14 amino acids. The germline V gene encodes CDR1 MGHRA and CDR2 YSYEKL. The V gene lost 3 bases and the J gene lost 0 bases, with 6 bases spanning the gap. The DNA for the CDR3 is TGCGCCAGCAGCCAGTTTACTAGCAATCAGCCCCAGCATTTT. Protein product: CASSQFTSNQPQHF.

The chain links TRBV7-6 to TRBJ1-2; no clear D. CDR3 length: 13 amino acids. V dropped 1 base and J dropped 6 bases, with 9 bases sitting between them. Per germline, CDR1 SGHVS and CDR2 FNYEAQ. The CDR3 DNA sequence: TGTGCCAGCAGCTTAGGAGATAAGCATGGCTACACCTTC. Translation: CASSLGDKHGYTF.

This chain joins TRBV14 and TRBJ1-2, with a weak D call TRBD1 (5 bases). The germline V gene has CDR1 SGHDN and CDR2 FVKESK. The CDR3 is made up of 15 amino acids. V gave up 0 bases and J gave up 6 bases, with 14 bases separating them. The CDR3: CASSQDPARADGYTF. The CDR3, as DNA: TGTGCCAGCAGCCAAGATCCGGCCAGGGCTGATGGCTACACCTTC.

The chain combines TRBV11-2 with TRBJ1-4; D remains unclear. Germline CDR1 reads SGHAT; CDR2 reads FQNNGV. CDR3 length: 14 residues. V was shortened by 5 bases and J by 8 bases, with 15 bases between the two germline ends. In nucleotides, the CDR3 is TGTGCCAGCAGCCCGAGGGTGGCGGCCGAAAAACTGTTTTTT. This encodes CASSPRVAAEKLFF. Full variable domain (rest looked up from reference TRBV11-2 and TRBJ1-4): EAGVAQSPRYKIIEKRQSVAFWCNPISGHATLYWYQQILGQGPKLLIQFQNNGVVDDSQLPKDRFSAERLKGVDSTLKIQPAKLEDSAVYLCASSPRVAAEKLFFGSGTQLSVL.

This chain uses TRBV19 with TRBJ2-7, with D perhaps matching TRBD2 (6 bases). Germline assignment: CDR1 LNHDA and CDR2 SQIVND (reference sequence). The V end was cut by 1 base, the J end by 2 bases, with 15 bases between. This CDR3 is built from 16 residues. The CDR3: CASSIAGTFTTYEQYF. Written as DNA, the CDR3 is TGTGCCAGTAGTATAGCGGGGACTTTCACCACCTACGAGCAGTACTTC.

Concerning this clone: The sample holds other DNA sequences that translate to the same CDR3. The chain links TRBV18 to TRBJ2-7, with TRBD2 identical over 10 bases. This CDR3 has 14 amino acids. J lost 3 bases, V lost 3 bases, and 2 bases had no gene match. CDR1 is KGHSH, CDR2 LQKENI, per germline. CDR3 loop: CASSPPSGSYEQYF. In DNA form, the CDR3 reads TGTGCCAGCTCACCTCCTAGCGGGAGCTACGAGCAGTACTTC.

The genes are TRBV19 and TRBJ2-2, with 7 bases fitting TRBD1. Per the germline V gene, CDR1 is LNHDA and CDR2 is SQIVND (reference sequence). Germline trimming cut 4 bases from V and 0 bases from J; bases unmatched to any gene: 5. CDR3 length equals 16 residues. In nucleotides, the CDR3 is TGTGCCAGTAGTAGAGGCCAGGGGGCGAACACCGGGGAGCTGTTTTTT. Translating it yields CASSRGQGANTGELFF.